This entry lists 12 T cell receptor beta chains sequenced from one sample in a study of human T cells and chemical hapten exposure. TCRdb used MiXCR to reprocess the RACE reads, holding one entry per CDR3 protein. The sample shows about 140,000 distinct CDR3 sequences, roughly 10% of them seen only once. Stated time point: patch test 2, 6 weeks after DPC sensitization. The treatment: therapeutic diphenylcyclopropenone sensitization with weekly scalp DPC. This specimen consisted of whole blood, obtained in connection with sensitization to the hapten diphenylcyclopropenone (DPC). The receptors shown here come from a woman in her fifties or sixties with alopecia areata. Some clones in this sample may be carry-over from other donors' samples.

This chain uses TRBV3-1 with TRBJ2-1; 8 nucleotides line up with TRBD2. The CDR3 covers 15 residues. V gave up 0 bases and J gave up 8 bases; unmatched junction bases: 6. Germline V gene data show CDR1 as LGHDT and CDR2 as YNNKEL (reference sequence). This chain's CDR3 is CASSQEGLDFHEQFF. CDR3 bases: TGTGCCAGCAGCCAAGAGGGACTAGACTTTCATGAGCAGTTCTTC.

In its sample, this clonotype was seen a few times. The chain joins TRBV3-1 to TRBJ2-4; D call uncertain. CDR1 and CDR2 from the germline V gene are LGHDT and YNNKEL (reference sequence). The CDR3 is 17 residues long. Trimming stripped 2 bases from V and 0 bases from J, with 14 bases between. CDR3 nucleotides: TGTGCCAGCAGCCAATATAGGCAGGCCGGAGCCAAAAACATTCAGTACTTC. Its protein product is CASSQYRQAGAKNIQYF.

The CDR3 sequence: CASRDGINYGYTF. DNA for the CDR3: TGTGCCAGCAGGGATGGAATTAACTATGGCTACACCTTC. The V and J genes are TRBV12-3 or TRBV12-4 and TRBJ1-2; D remains ambiguous. The CDR3 spans 13 residues. Trimming shortened V by 6 bases and J by 1 base, and 9 bases separated the two germline ends.

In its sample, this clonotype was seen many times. CDR3 coding DNA: TGTGCCAGCAGTCTCGCCGCCAGCGACATTTATGGCTACACCTTC. Protein product: CASSLAASDIYGYTF. The chain combines TRBV12-3 or TRBV12-4 with TRBJ1-2; unclear D gene. V dropped 5 bases and J dropped 5 bases, with 18 bases sitting between them. This CDR3 spans 15 amino acids.

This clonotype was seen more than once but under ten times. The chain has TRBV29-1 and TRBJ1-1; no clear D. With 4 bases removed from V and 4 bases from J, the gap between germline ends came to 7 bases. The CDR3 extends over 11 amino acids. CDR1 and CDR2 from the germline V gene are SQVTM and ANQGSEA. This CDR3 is CSVVMITEAFF. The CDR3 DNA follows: TGCAGCGTTGTTATGATCACTGAAGCTTTCTTT.

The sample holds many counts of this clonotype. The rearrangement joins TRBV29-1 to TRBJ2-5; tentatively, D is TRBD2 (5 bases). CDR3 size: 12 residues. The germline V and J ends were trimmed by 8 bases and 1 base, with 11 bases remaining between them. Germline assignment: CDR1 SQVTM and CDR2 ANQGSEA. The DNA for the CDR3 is TGCAGCTCTGCGGGCTTCCAAGAGACCCAGTACTTC. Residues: CSSAGFQETQYF. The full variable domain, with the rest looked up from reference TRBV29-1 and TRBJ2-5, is SAVISQKPSRDICQRGTSLTIQCQVDSQVTMMFWYRQQPGQSLTLIATANQGSEATYESGFVIDKFPISRPNLTFSTLTVSNMSPEDSSIYLCSSAGFQETQYFGPGTRLLVL.

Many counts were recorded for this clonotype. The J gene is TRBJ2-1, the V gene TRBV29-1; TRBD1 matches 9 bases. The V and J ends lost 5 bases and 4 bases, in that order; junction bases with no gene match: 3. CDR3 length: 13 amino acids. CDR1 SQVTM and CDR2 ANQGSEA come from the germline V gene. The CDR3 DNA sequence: TGCAGCGTTTGGGGGACAGGGTACAATGAGCAGTTCTTC. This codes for CSVWGTGYNEQFF.

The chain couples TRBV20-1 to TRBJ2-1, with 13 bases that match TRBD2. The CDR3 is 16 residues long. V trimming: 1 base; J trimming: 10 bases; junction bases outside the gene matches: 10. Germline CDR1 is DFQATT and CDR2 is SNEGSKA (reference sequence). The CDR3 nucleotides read TGCAGTGCTAGAGGGTCTACTAGCGGGAGGGCCAGGGAGCAGTTCTTC. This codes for CSARGSTSGRAREQFF.

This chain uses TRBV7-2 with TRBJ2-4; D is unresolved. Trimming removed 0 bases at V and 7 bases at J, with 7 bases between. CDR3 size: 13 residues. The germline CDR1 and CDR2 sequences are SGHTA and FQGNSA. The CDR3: CASSLARINIQYF. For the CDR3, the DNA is TGTGCCAGCAGCTTAGCTCGGATTAACATTCAGTACTTC.

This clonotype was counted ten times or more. The CDR3 nucleotides are TGTGCCAGCTCCCTCGTGGGACTTGACAGGGGCGAGCAGTACTTC. Translating it yields CASSLVGLDRGEQYF. This sequence joins TRBV18 and TRBJ2-7; the match to TRBD1 covers 8 bases. V was clipped by 6 bases and J by 6 bases; unmatched bases: 13. The CDR3 is 15 amino acids. Germline V lookup: CDR1 KGHSH, CDR2 LQKENI.

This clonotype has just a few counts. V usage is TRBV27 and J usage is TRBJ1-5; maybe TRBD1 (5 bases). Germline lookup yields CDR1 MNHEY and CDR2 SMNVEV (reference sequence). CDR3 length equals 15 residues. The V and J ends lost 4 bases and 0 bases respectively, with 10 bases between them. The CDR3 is CASSSRVFSNQPQHF. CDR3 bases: TGTGCCAGCAGTTCCAGGGTCTTTAGCAATCAGCCCCAGCATTTT.

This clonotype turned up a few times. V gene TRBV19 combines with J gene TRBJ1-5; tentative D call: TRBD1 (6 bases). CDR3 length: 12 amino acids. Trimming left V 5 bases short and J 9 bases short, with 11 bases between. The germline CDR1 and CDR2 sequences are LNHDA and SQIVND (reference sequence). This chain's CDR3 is CASSLDRPPQHF. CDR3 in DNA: TGTGCCAGTAGTCTCGACAGGCCGCCCCAGCATTTT.